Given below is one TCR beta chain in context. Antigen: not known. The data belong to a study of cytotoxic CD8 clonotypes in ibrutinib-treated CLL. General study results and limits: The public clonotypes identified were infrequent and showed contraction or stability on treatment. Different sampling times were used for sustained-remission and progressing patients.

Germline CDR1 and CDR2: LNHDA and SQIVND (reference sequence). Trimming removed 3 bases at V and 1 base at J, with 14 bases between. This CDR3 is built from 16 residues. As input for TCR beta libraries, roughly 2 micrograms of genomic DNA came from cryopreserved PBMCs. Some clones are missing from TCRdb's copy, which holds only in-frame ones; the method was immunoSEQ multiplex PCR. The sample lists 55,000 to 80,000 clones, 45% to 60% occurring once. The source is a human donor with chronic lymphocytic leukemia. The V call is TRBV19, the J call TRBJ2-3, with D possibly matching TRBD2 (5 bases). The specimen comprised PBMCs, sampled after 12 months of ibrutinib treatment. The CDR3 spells CASSISSLMGTDTQYF. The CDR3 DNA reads TGTGCCAGTAGTATTTCTAGCTTGATGGGCACAGATACGCAGTATTTT.